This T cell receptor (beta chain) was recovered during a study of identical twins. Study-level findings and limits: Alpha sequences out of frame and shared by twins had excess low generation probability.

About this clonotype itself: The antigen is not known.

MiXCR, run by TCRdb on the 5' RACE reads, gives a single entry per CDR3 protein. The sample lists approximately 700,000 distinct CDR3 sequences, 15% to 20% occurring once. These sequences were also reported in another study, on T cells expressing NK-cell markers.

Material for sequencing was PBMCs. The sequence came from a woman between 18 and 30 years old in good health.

The CDR3: CASSGRDRATNEQFF. The CDR3, as DNA: TGTGCCAGCAGCGGCCGGGACAGGGCTACCAATGAGCAGTTCTTC. The chain has TRBV5-6 and TRBJ2-1; 9 bases agree with TRBD1. Trimming took 4 bases from V and 6 from J; bases not matched to a gene: 8. CDR1 and CDR2 (germline): SGHDT, YYEEEE. The CDR3 length is 15 residues.